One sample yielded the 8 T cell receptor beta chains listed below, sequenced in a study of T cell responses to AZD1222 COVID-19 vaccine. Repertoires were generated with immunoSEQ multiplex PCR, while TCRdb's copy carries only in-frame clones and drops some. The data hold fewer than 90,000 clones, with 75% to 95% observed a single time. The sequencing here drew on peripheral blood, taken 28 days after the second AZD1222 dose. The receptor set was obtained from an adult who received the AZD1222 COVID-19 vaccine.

In nucleotides, the CDR3 is TGTGCCAGCAGTGAAACCTACAATGAGCAGTTCTTC. Residues: CASSETYNEQFF. This chain links TRBV6-1 with TRBJ2-1, with D unclear. CDR3 length equals 12 residues. The germline V gene has CDR1 MNHNS and CDR2 SASEGT. The V and J ends lost 2 bases and 2 bases respectively, with 1 base between them.

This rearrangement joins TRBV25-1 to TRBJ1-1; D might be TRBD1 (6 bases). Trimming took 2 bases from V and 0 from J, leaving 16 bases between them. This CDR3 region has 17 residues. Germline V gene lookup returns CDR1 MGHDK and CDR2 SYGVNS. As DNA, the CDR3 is TGTGCCAGCAGTGAAGAACAGGGAGCGGATTTGAACACTGAAGCTTTCTTT. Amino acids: CASSEEQGADLNTEAFF.

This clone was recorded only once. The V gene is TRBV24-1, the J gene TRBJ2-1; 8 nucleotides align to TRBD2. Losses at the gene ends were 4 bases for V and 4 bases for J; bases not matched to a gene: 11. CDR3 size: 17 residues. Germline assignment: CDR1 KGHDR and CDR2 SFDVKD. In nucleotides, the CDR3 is TGTGCCACCAGTGAAGTTAGCGGGGAGTCGCGGTACAATGAGCAGTTCTTC. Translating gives CATSEVSGESRYNEQFF.

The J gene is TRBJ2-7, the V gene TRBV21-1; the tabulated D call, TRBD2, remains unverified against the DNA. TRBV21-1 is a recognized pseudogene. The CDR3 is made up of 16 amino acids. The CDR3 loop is CASSLRLAGGLHEQYF. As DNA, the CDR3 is TGTGCCAGCAGCCTCAGACTAGCGGGAGGGCTCCACGAGCAGTACTTC.

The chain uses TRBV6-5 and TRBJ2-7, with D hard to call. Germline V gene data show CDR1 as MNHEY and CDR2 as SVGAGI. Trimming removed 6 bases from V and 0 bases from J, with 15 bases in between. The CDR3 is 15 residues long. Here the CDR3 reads CASSPTGRSSYEQYF. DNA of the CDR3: TGTGCCAGCAGCCCAACGGGCAGAAGCTCCTACGAGCAGTACTTC.

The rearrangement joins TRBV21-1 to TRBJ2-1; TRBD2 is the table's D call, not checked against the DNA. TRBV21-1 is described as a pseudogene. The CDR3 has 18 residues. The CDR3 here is CASSKAPLLRECHNEQFF. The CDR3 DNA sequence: TGTGCCAGCAGCAAAGCCCCGCTTTTGCGGGAGTGTCACAATGAGCAGTTCTTC.

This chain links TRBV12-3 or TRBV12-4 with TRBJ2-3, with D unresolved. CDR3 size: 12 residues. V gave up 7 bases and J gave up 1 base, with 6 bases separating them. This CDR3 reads CASTGGTDTQYF. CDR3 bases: TGTGCCAGCACAGGAGGCACAGATACGCAGTATTTT.

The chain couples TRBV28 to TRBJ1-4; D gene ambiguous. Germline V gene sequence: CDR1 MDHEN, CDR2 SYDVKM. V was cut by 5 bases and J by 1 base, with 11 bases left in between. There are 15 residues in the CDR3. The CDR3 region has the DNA TGTGCCAGCAGTACCCCTAGAATAACTAATGAAAAACTGTTTTTT. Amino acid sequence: CASSTPRITNEKLFF.